Following are 2 T cell receptor beta chains from one sample sequenced in a study of blood T cell repertoires in COVID-19. Method: immunoSEQ multiplex PCR; TCRdb's copy keeps in-frame clones and lacks some. Of some 110,000 clones listed, around four fifths were seen once; the top ten hold about 27%. The sequenced sample consisted of peripheral blood. These receptors came from a man between 60 and 75 years old with acute or convalescent COVID-19.

In this sample, this clone turned up a few times. The chain employs TRBV28 and TRBJ2-3; no clear D. Trimming stripped 5 bases from V and 2 bases from J, with 8 bases between. The V gene's germline CDR1 is MDHEN and CDR2 SYDVKM. CDR3 size: 13 residues. The CDR3 DNA is TGTGCCAGCAGTGTGGGCCCCACAGATACGCAGTATTTT. Protein sequence: CASSVGPTDTQYF.

The chain couples TRBV14 to TRBJ2-5; TRBD2 matches at 8 bases. The V and J ends lost 0 bases and 2 bases, in that order; junction bases with no gene match: 2. Germline CDR1 and CDR2: SGHDN and FVKESK. This CDR3 region has 15 residues. This CDR3 reads CASSQDQREQETQYF. The CDR3, as DNA: TGTGCCAGCAGCCAAGACCAGCGGGAGCAAGAGACCCAGTACTTC.